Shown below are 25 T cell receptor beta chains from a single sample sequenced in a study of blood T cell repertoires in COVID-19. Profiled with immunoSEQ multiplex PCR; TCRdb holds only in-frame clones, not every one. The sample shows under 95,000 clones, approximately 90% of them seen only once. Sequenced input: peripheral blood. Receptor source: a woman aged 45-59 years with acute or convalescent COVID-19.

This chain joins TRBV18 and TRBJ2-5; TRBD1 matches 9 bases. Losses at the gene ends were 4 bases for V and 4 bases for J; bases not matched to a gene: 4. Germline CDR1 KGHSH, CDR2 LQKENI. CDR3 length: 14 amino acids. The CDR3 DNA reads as TGTGCCAGCTCACAGGACAGGGGCTTAGAGACCCAGTACTTC. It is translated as CASSQDRGLETQYF. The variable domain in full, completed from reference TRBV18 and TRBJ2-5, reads NAGVMQNPRHLVRRRGQEARLRCSPMKGHSHVYWYRQLPEEGLKFMVYLQKENIIDESGMPKERFSAEFPKEGPSILRIQQVVRGDSAAYFCASSQDRGLETQYFGPGTRLLVL.

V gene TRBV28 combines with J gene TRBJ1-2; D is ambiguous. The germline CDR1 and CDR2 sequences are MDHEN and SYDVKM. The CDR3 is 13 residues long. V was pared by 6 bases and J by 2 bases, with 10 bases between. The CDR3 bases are TGTGCCAGCAGCGGGATAAAGAACTATGGCTACACCTTC. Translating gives CASSGIKNYGYTF.

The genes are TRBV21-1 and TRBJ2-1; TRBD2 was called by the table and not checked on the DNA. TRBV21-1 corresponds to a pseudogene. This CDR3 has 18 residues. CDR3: CAASYWRIVAGEGNEQFF. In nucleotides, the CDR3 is TGTGCCGCCAGTTACTGGCGTATCGTAGCGGGAGAGGGTAATGAGCAGTTCTTC.

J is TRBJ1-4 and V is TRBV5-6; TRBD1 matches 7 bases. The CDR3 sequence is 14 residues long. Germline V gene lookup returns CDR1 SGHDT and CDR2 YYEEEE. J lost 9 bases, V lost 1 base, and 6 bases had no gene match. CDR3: CASSLRQGGQKLFF. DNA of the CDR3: TGTGCCAGCAGCTTGCGACAGGGAGGACAAAAACTGTTTTTT.

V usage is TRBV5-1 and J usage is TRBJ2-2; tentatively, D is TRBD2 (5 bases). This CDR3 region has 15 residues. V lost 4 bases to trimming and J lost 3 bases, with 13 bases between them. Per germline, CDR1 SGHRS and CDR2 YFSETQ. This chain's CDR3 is CASSLAGVDTGELFF. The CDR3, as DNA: TGCGCCAGCAGCCTAGCTGGGGTCGACACCGGGGAGCTGTTTTTT.

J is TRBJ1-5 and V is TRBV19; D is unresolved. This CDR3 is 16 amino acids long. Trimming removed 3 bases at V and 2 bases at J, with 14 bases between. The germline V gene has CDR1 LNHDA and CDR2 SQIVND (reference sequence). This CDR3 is CASSIWPGDGNQPQHF. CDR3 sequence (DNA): TGTGCCAGTAGTATTTGGCCGGGTGATGGCAATCAGCCCCAGCATTTT. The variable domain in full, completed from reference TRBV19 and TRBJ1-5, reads DGGITQSPKYLFRKEGQNVTLSCEQNLNHDAMYWYRQDPGQGLRLIYYSQIVNDFQKGDIAEGYSVSREKKESFPLTVTSAQKNPTAFYLCASSIWPGDGNQPQHFGDGTRLSIL.

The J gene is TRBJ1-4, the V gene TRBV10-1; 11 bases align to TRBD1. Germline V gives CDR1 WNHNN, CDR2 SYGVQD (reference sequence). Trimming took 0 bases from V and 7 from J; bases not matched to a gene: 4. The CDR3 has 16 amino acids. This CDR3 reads CASSESTGTGGEKLFF. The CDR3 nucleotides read TGCGCCAGCAGTGAGTCAACCGGGACAGGGGGTGAAAAACTGTTTTTT.

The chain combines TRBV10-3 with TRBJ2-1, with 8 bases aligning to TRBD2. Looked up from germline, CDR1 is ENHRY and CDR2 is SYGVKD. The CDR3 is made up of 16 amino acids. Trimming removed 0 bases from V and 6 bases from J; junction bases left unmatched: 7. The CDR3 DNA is TGTGCCATCAGTGAGTCTACGGGAGGGCCCCTCAATGAGCAGTTCTTC. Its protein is CAISESTGGPLNEQFF.

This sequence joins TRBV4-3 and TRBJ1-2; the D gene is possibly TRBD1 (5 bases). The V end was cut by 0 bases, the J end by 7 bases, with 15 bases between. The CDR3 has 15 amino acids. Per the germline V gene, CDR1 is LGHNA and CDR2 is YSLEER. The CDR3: CASSQELTGGTGYTF. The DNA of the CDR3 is TGCGCCAGCAGCCAAGAGTTGACCGGGGGAACTGGCTACACCTTC.

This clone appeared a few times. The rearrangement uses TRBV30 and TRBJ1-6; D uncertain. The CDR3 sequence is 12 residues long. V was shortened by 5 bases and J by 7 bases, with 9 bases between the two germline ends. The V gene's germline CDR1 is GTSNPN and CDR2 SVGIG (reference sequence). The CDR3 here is CAWGRWNSPLHF. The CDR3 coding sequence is TGTGCCTGGGGGCGGTGGAATTCACCCCTCCACTTT. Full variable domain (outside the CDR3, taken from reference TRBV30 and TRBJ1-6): SQTIHQWPATLVQPVGSPLSLECTVEGTSNPNLYWYRQAAGRGLQLLFYSVGIGQISSEVPQNLSASRPQDRQFILSSKKLLLSDSGFYLCAWGRWNSPLHFGNGTRLTVT.

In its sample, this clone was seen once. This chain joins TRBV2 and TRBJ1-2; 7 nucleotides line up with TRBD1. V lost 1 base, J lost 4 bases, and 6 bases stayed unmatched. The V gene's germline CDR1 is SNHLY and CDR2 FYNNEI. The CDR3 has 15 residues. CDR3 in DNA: TGTGCCAGCAGTGAAGAAGGGACAGCGACCTATGGCTACACCTTC. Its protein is CASSEEGTATYGYTF.

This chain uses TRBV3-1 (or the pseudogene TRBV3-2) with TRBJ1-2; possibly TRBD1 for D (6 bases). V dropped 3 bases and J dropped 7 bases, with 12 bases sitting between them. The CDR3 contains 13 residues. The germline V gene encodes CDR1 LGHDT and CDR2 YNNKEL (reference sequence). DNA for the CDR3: TGTGCCAGCAGCCAGGTACAGGGAGCTGGCTACACCTTC. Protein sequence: CASSQVQGAGYTF.

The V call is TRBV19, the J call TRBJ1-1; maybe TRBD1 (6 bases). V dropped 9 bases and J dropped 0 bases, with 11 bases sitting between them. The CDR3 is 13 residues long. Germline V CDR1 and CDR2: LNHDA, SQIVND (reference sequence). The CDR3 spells CASEGVVNTEAFF. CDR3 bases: TGTGCCAGCGAGGGGGTGGTGAACACTGAAGCTTTCTTT.

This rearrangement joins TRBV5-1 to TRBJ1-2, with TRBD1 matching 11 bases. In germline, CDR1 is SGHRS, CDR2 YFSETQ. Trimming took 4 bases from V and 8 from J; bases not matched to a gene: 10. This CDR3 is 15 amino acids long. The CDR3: CASSTGTGGSGGYTF. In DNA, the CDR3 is TGCGCCAGCAGCACCGGGACAGGGGGTTCCGGGGGCTACACCTTC.

CDR3 DNA sequence: TGTGCCAGCCGAATAGACAAAAAAAGCAATCAGCCCCAGCATTTT. Translating it yields CASRIDKKSNQPQHF. V gene TRBV6-5 combines with J gene TRBJ1-5; no reliable D call. Trimming took 8 bases from V and 1 from J, leaving 15 bases between them. The CDR3 has 15 amino acids. Germline V gene lookup returns CDR1 MNHEY and CDR2 SVGAGI.

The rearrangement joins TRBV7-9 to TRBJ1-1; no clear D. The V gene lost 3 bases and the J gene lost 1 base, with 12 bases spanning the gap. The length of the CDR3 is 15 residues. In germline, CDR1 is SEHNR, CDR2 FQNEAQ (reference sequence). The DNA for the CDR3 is TGTGCCAGCAGCTTTTCTTACGCGGGGAACACTGAAGCTTTCTTT. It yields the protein CASSFSYAGNTEAFF.

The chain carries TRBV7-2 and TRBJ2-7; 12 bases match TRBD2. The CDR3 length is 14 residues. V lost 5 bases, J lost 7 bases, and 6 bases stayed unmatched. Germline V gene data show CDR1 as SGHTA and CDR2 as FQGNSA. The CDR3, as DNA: TGTGCCAGCAGCCCGCCTAGCGGGAGGGCGGAGCAGTACTTC. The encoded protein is CASSPPSGRAEQYF. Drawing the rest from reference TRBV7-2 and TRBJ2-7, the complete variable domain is GAGVSQSPSNKVTEKGKDVELRCDPISGHTALYWYRQSLGQGLEFLIYFQGNSAPDKSGLPSDRFSAERTGGSVSTLTIQRTQQEDSAVYLCASSPPSGRAEQYFGPGTRLTVT.

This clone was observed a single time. CDR3 in amino acids: CASSLDGSPGYEQYF. The CDR3 nucleotides are TGTGCCAGCAGCTTAGATGGCAGCCCGGGATACGAGCAGTACTTC. The chain recombines TRBV7-9 with TRBJ2-7; tentatively, D is TRBD2 (5 bases). CDR3 length: 15 residues. V dropped 1 base and J dropped 4 bases, with 14 bases sitting between them. Germline CDR1 is SEHNR and CDR2 is FQNEAQ (reference sequence).

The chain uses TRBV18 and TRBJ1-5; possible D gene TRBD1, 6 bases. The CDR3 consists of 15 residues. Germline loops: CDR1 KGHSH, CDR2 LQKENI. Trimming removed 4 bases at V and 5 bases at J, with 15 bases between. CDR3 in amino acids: CASSQGRGGYQPQHF. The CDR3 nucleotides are TGTGCCAGCTCACAGGGCCGAGGGGGTTATCAGCCCCAGCATTTT.

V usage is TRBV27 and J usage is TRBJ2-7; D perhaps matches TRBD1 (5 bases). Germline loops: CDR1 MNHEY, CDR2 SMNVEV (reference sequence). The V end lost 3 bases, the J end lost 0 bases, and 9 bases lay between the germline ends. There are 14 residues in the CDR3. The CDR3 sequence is CASSLRQSSYEQYF. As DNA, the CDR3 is TGTGCCAGCAGTTTGAGACAGAGCTCCTACGAGCAGTACTTC.

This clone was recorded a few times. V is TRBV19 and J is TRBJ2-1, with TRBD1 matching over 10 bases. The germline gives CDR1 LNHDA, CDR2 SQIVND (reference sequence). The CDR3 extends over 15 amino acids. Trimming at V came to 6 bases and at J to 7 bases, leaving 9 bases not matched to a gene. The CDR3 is CASRMTGQGINEQFF. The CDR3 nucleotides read TGTGCCAGTAGGATGACGGGACAGGGGATAAATGAGCAGTTCTTC.

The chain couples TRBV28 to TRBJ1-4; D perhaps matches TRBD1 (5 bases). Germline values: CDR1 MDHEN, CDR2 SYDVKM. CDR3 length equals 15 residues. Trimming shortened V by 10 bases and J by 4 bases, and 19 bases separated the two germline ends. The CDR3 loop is CATQKDRALNEKLFF. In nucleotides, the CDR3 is TGTGCCACCCAAAAAGACAGAGCGCTTAATGAAAAACTGTTTTTT.

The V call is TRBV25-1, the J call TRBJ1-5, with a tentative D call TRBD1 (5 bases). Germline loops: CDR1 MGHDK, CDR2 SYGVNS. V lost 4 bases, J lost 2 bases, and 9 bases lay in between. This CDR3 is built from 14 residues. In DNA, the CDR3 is TGTGCCAGCAGTGGGGGGGGAGGCAATCAGCCCCAGCATTTT. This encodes CASSGGGGNQPQHF.

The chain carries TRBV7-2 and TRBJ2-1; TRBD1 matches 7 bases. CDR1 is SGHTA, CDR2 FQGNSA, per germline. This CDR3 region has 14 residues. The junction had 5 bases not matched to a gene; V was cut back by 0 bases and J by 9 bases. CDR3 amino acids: CASSLAGQVGEQFF. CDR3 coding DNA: TGTGCCAGCAGCTTAGCTGGACAGGTTGGTGAGCAGTTCTTC.

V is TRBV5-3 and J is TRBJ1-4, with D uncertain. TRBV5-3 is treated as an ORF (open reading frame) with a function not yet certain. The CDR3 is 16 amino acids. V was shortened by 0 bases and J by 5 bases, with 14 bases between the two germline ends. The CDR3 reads CARSLEYPGTNEKLFF. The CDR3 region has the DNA TGTGCCAGAAGCTTGGAATATCCGGGAACGAATGAAAAACTGTTTTTT.